These 10 T cell receptor beta chains were sequenced from one sample in a study of blood T cells in healthy people across ages. A J-beta primer mix and a sample-barcoded 5' primer were used in a second PCR of about 7 to 12 cycles. TCRdb independently ran MiXCR on the 5' RACE reads; one entry per CDR3 protein. The sample has around 280,000 distinct CDR3 sequences, roughly 26% seen once. Sequencing was performed on blood. These TCRs come from a woman in her seventies in good health.

DNA of the CDR3: TGTGCCAGCAGACCTGACAGGGGGCGAGGGGGCACGCAGTATTTT. Residues: CASRPDRGRGGTQYF. The chain couples TRBV5-6 to TRBJ2-3; 10 bases match TRBD1. V lost 5 bases to trimming and J lost 9 bases; unmatched junction nucleotides: 12. The CDR3 extends over 15 amino acids. Germline V lookup: CDR1 SGHDT, CDR2 YYEEEE.

The gene calls are TRBV7-8 and TRBJ2-3; a possible D gene is TRBD2 (6 bases). V was shortened by 5 bases and J by 0 bases, with 18 bases between the two germline ends. CDR3 size: 17 residues. Germline V gene data show CDR1 as SGHVS and CDR2 as FQNEAQ. The CDR3 sequence is CASSIPWEEGSTDTQYF. The CDR3 nucleotides are TGTGCCAGCAGCATCCCGTGGGAGGAGGGTAGCACAGATACGCAGTATTTT.

This clonotype was found a few times. J is TRBJ1-1 and V is TRBV7-2; 8 nucleotides line up with TRBD1. V was clipped by 3 bases and J by 4 bases; unmatched bases: 4. Germline CDR1 SGHTA, CDR2 FQGNSA. The CDR3 runs 14 residues. CDR3 coding DNA: TGTGCCAGCAGCTTCGGCCAGGGGGCCACTGAAGCTTTCTTT. Protein: CASSFGQGATEAFF.

A few counts support this clonotype. The chain carries TRBV5-4 and TRBJ2-2; 8 bases line up with TRBD1. Trimming at V came to 4 bases and at J to 6 bases, leaving 14 bases not matched to a gene. This CDR3 contains 17 residues. Germline V gives CDR1 SGHNT, CDR2 YYREEE (reference sequence). The CDR3 loop reads CASSPPGQGNSAGELFF. Here the CDR3 DNA reads TGTGCCAGCAGCCCGCCCGGACAGGGTAACTCCGCCGGGGAGCTGTTTTTT. Using reference TRBV5-4 and TRBJ2-2 for the parts outside the CDR3, the full variable domain is ETGVTQSPTHLIKTRGQQVTLRCSSQSGHNTVSWYQQALGQGPQFIFQYYREEENGRGNFPPRFSGLQFPNYSSELNVNALELDDSALYLCASSPPGQGNSAGELFFGEGSRLTVL.

This sequence joins TRBV6-2 or TRBV6-3 and TRBJ2-5, with 10 bases aligning to TRBD2. The J call may not be correct, given that the DNA end is closer to TRBJ2-7. Per the germline V gene, CDR1 is MNHEY and CDR2 is SVGEGT. This CDR3 is built from 13 residues. The CDR3 DNA follows: TGTGCCAGCAGTTGGCTAGCGGGAGACGAGCAGTACTTC. Its protein product is CASSWLAGDEQYF.

For this clonotype: A junction boundary mismatches the germline segment, possibly from a read error. The genes are TRBV7-9 and TRBJ2-5; D possibly matches TRBD1 or TRBD2 (5 bases each). Germline V lookup: CDR1 SEHNR, CDR2 FQNEAQ (reference sequence). This CDR3 is built from 15 residues. The CDR3 spells CASSPHHGAEETQCF. CDR3 nucleotide sequence: TGTGCCAGCAGCCCACACCACGGGGCTGAAGAGACCCAGTGCTTC. Full variable domain (rest looked up from reference TRBV7-9 and TRBJ2-5): DTGVSQNPRHKITKRGQNVTFRCDPISEHNRLYWYRQTLGQGPEFLTYFQNEAQLEKSRLLSDRFSAERPKGSFSTLEIQRTEQGDSAMYLCASSPHHGAEETQCFGPGTRLLVL.

The chain links TRBV5-1 to TRBJ1-2; D perhaps matches TRBD1 (5 bases). Germline V gene data show CDR1 as SGHRS and CDR2 as YFSETQ. This CDR3 spans 15 amino acids. Trimming left V 4 bases short and J 7 bases short, with 20 bases between. CDR3 sequence (DNA): TGCGCCAGCAGCCAAAATCAGGTTGGAGGGGTTGGCTACACCTTC. Protein product: CASSQNQVGGVGYTF.

This clonotype was detected only a few times. This sequence joins TRBV5-1 and TRBJ2-1; TRBD2 matches 11 bases. J lost 4 bases, V lost 3 bases, and 6 bases had no gene match. This CDR3 contains 16 residues. Germline values: CDR1 SGHRS, CDR2 YFSETQ. The CDR3 is CASSSMTSGEYNEQFF. CDR3 sequence (DNA): TGCGCCAGCAGCTCGATGACTAGCGGGGAATACAATGAGCAGTTCTTC.

This clonotype was seen a handful of times. The chain couples TRBV7-2 to TRBJ2-1; 10 bases fit TRBD2. Looked up from germline, CDR1 is SGHTA and CDR2 is FQGNSA. The CDR3 contains 18 residues. V shed 3 bases and J 7 bases; nucleotides not matched to a gene: 15. For the CDR3, the DNA is TGTGCCAGCAGCTTCAGTTCTAGCGGGAGTTTAGGTAGAAATGAGCAGTTCTTC. It translates to CASSFSSSGSLGRNEQFF.

This clonotype was picked up a small number of times. The chain has TRBV5-6 and TRBJ2-1; the match to TRBD1 covers 11 bases. The CDR3 extends over 16 amino acids. Per the germline V gene, CDR1 is SGHDT and CDR2 is YYEEEE. The V segment lost 1 base and the J segment 3 bases; nucleotides outside the gene matches: 3. In DNA form, the CDR3 reads TGTGCCAGCAGCTTGCCTGGGACAGGGGGCTACAATGAGCAGTTCTTC. This translates into CASSLPGTGGYNEQFF.